Presented here are 8 T cell receptor beta chains from one specimen sequenced in a study of cytomegalovirus exposure and HLA in healthy donors. Use of 60 Vbeta and 13 Jbeta primers characterized the PCR. Sequenced by immunoSEQ multiplex PCR; TCRdb stores in-frame clones only, minus some. This table holds 180,000 or so clones, approximately 83% found once. Sequenced input: PBMCs. The receptors stem from a man aged 18 to 30 in good health and CMV-seropositive.

V is TRBV19 and J is TRBJ1-5; no clear D. CDR1 and CDR2 from the germline V gene are LNHDA and SQIVND (reference sequence). Trimming shortened V by 2 bases and J by 3 bases, and 5 bases separated the two germline ends. This CDR3 has 13 residues. CDR3 amino acids: CASSIQFNQPQHF. CDR3 nucleotide sequence: TGTGCCAGTAGTATACAGTTCAATCAGCCCCAGCATTTT.

V is TRBV5-8 and J is TRBJ1-5; D is uncertain. This CDR3 is built from 17 residues. The germline gives CDR1 SGHTS, CDR2 YDEGEE. The V gene lost 2 bases and the J gene lost 0 bases, with 15 bases spanning the gap. CDR3 residues: CASSFRLSKFSNQPQHF. CDR3 nucleotide sequence: TGTGCCAGCAGCTTCAGGTTAAGCAAGTTTAGCAATCAGCCCCAGCATTTT. The whole variable domain, remainder taken from reference TRBV5-8 and TRBJ1-5, is EAGVTQSPTHLIKTRGQQATLRCSPISGHTSVYWYQQALGLGLQFLLWYDEGEERNRGNFPPRFSGRQFPNYSSELNVNALELEDSALYLCASSFRLSKFSNQPQHFGDGTRLSIL.

This clone was seen a handful of times. The genes are TRBV19 and TRBJ2-7, with a weak D call TRBD2 (5 bases). Looked up from germline, CDR1 is LNHDA and CDR2 is SQIVND (reference sequence). The CDR3 has 12 amino acids. The V end lost 5 bases, the J end lost 3 bases, and 8 bases lay between the germline ends. The CDR3 protein is CASSSGSYEQYF. CDR3 bases: TGTGCCAGTAGTTCGGGGAGCTACGAGCAGTACTTC.

This clone was counted only a few times. V and J are TRBV6-5 and TRBJ1-2, with unresolved D. V lost 10 bases to trimming and J lost 6 bases, with 12 bases between them. The germline V gene encodes CDR1 MNHEY and CDR2 SVGAGI. CDR3 length: 11 residues. CDR3 in DNA: TGTGCCACTCAGGCACTGGATGGCTACACCTTC. Protein sequence: CATQALDGYTF.

V usage is TRBV5-1 and J usage is TRBJ2-7; 9 bases match TRBD2. V was clipped by 0 bases and J by 2 bases; unmatched bases: 3. The germline CDR1 and CDR2 sequences are SGHRS and YFSETQ. CDR3 length equals 15 residues. The DNA of the CDR3 is TGCGCCAGCAGCTTGGTTAGCGGGAGTACCTACGAGCAGTACTTC. Its translation: CASSLVSGSTYEQYF.

The chain combines TRBV5-4 with TRBJ2-1; TRBD2 matches at 9 bases. The CDR3 totals 16 residues. Germline CDR1 and CDR2: SGHNT and YYREEE (reference sequence). The V gene end was trimmed by 4 bases and the J gene end by 0 bases; junction bases not matched to a gene: 5. The CDR3 reads CASSTELAGSYNEQFF. The DNA for the CDR3 is TGTGCCAGCAGCACGGAACTAGCGGGCTCCTACAATGAGCAGTTCTTC. Complete variable domain (other parts from reference TRBV5-4 and TRBJ2-1): ETGVTQSPTHLIKTRGQQVTLRCSSQSGHNTVSWYQQALGQGPQFIFQYYREEENGRGNFPPRFSGLQFPNYSSELNVNALELDDSALYLCASSTELAGSYNEQFFGPGTRLTVL.

This clone was observed once. This chain joins TRBV10-3 and TRBJ1-6; D ambiguous. The ends were cut back, 2 bases at V and 0 bases at J, with 5 bases in the middle. This CDR3 has 15 residues. CDR1 is ENHRY and CDR2 is SYGVKD in the germline V gene. The CDR3 DNA reads as TGTGCCATCAGTGAGCTCAGCTCCTATAATTCACCCCTCCACTTT. Translated, it gives CAISELSSYNSPLHF.

The rearrangement uses TRBV6-1 and TRBJ1-5; D possibly corresponds to TRBD1 (5 bases). Germline CDR1 MNHNS, CDR2 SASEGT. The CDR3 sequence is 15 residues long. Trimming removed 7 bases from V and 0 bases from J, with 13 bases in between. The CDR3 DNA reads as TGTGCCAGCACCGTCGGGGGGATTAGCAATCAGCCCCAGCATTTT. Protein sequence: CASTVGGISNQPQHF.